A single sample gave rise to the 7 T cell receptor beta chains below, sequenced in a study of blood T cells in healthy people across ages (dated by TCRdb to 2015 to 2017). Libraries came from 5' RACE. TCRdb shows the sequencer as Illumina HiSeq 2500. The second PCR ran for roughly 7 to 11 cycles and used a J-beta primer mix along with a sample-barcoded 5' primer. TCRdb itself trimmed the public reads at Q25 with fastp, ran MiXCR and retained productive beta chains. Here each entry gathers all rows of one CDR3 protein and keeps the most common genes and DNA. In this sample the table shows some 1.7 million distinct CDR3 sequences, about 30% of which occur a single time. 7% to 9% of the sample rests with the top ten. Source material: blood. The receptor source for this set is a woman in her thirties in good health.

The V call is TRBV2, the J call TRBJ2-2, with 9 bases aligning to TRBD1. The germline V gene encodes CDR1 SNHLY and CDR2 FYNNEI. There are 15 residues in the CDR3. The V gene end was trimmed by 10 bases and the J gene end by 5 bases; junction bases not matched to a gene: 11. This chain's CDR3 is CATGQGIARTGELFF. In DNA, the CDR3 is TGTGCCACCGGACAGGGGATCGCGAGAACCGGGGAGCTGTTTTTT. Variable domain in full (rest from reference TRBV2 and TRBJ2-2): EPEVTQTPSHQVTQMGQEVILRCVPISNHLYFYWYRQILGQKVEFLVSFYNNEISEKSEIFDDQFSVERPDGSNFTLKIRSTKLEDSAMYFCATGQGIARTGELFFGEGSRLTVL.

The V call is TRBV7-9, the J call TRBJ1-1; D is undetermined. This CDR3 has 13 amino acids. Trimming left V 3 bases short and J 7 bases short, with 12 bases between. Germline assignment: CDR1 SEHNR and CDR2 FQNEAQ (reference sequence). Written as DNA, the CDR3 is TGTGCCAGCAGCTTGGTTCTGATCGGTGAAGCTTTCTTT. This encodes CASSLVLIGEAFF.

The V and J genes are TRBV6-6 and TRBJ2-1; TRBD1 is a possible D gene (5 bases). The CDR3 extends over 13 amino acids. The germline V gene encodes CDR1 MNHNY and CDR2 SVGAGI (reference sequence). The V end lost 8 bases, the J end lost 4 bases, and 12 bases lay between the germline ends. CDR3 nucleotides: TGTGCCAGCGCCAGGGTAGAGTACAATGAGCAGTTCTTC. Protein: CASARVEYNEQFF.

The chain recombines TRBV14 with TRBJ2-7; perhaps TRBD1 as D (5 bases). Trimming took off 4 bases at V and 3 bases at J, with 13 bases between the two ends. CDR3 size: 14 residues. From germline, CDR1 is SGHDN and CDR2 FVKESK. DNA of the CDR3: TGTGCCAGCAGCCTGCAGGGCTATAACTACGAGCAGTACTTC. It is translated as CASSLQGYNYEQYF.

The rearrangement joins TRBV20-1 to TRBJ1-6; D might be TRBD1 (5 bases). V was cut by 4 bases and J by 1 base, with 11 bases left in between. CDR3 length: 15 residues. Germline V gene sequence: CDR1 DFQATT, CDR2 SNEGSKA (reference sequence). The CDR3 sequence is CSATRDWSYNSPLHF. In nucleotides, the CDR3 is TGCAGTGCTACAAGGGACTGGTCCTATAATTCACCCCTCCACTTT.

Ten or more counts support this clonotype. V usage is TRBV7-9 and J usage is TRBJ2-5; D is undetermined. CDR3 length equals 14 residues. Per germline, CDR1 SEHNR and CDR2 FQNEAQ (reference sequence). Trimming cost V 5 bases and J 3 bases, with 13 bases left between them. The CDR3 nucleotides read TGTGCCAGCAGCCCACTCGTGAACAAAGAGACCCAGTACTTC. It encodes CASSPLVNKETQYF. Full variable domain (outside the CDR3, taken from reference TRBV7-9 and TRBJ2-5): DTGVSQNPRHKITKRGQNVTFRCDPISEHNRLYWYRQTLGQGPEFLTYFQNEAQLEKSRLLSDRFSAERPKGSFSTLEIQRTEQGDSAMYLCASSPLVNKETQYFGPGTRLLVL.

This clonotype was detected only a few times. The rearrangement joins TRBV20-1 to TRBJ2-5, with D unclear. The CDR3 sequence is 13 residues long. V was cut by 5 bases and J by 5 bases, with 15 bases left in between. Germline V lookup: CDR1 DFQATT, CDR2 SNEGSKA (reference sequence). CDR3 in amino acids: CSAFSSEFETQYF. CDR3 nucleotide sequence: TGCAGTGCTTTTTCAAGCGAGTTCGAGACCCAGTACTTC.